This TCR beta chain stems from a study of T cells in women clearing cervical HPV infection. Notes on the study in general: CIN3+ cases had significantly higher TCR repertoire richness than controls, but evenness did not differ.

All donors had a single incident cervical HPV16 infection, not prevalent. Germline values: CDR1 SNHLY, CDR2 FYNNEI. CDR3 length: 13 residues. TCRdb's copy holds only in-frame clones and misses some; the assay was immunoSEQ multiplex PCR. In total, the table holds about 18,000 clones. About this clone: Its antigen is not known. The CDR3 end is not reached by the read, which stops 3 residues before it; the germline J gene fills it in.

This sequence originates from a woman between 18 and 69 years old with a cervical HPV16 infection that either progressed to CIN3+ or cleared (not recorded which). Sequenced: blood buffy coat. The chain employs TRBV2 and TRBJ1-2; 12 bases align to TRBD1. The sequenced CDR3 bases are TGTGCCAGCAGGCCCGGGACAGGGGGCGGC. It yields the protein CASRPGTGGG. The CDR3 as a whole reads CASRPGTGGGYTF.